The clone carrying this T cell receptor beta chain showed up just a few times. This entry comes from a study of blood T cell repertoires in COVID-19. Study at large: Some COVID-19 samples were acute and others convalescent; all came from the United States, Italy and Spain.

The data were produced by immunoSEQ multiplex PCR, yet TCRdb's version contains in-frame clones alone and is incomplete. This table has around 100,000 clones, around 90% appearing once. The CDR3 totals 16 residues. Trimming cost V 3 bases and J 4 bases, with 17 bases left between them. Germline V gives CDR1 SGHRS, CDR2 YFSETQ. This chain joins TRBV5-1 and TRBJ2-1; D possibly corresponds to TRBD1 (6 bases). This TCR derives from a man in his fifties or sixties with COVID-19, enrolled during active disease. The specimen was peripheral blood. CDR3: CASSSYGGGGYNEQFF. The DNA of the CDR3 is TGCGCCAGCAGCTCCTATGGGGGCGGCGGTTACAATGAGCAGTTCTTC.